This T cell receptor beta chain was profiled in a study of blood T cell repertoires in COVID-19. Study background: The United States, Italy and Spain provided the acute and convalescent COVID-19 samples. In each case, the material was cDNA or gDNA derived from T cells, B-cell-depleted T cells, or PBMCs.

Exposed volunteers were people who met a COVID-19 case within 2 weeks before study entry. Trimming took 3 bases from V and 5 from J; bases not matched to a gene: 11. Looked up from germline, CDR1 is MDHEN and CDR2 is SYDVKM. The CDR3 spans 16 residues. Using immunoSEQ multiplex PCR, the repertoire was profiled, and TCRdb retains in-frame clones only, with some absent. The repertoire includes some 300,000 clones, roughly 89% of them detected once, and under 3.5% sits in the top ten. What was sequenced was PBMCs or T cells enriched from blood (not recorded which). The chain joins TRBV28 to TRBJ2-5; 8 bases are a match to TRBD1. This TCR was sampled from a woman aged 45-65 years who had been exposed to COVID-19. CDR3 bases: TGTGCCAGCAGTTTCAGGGGGCGTCATCCGGGGGAGACCCAGTACTTC. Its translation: CASSFRGRHPGETQYF.